This T cell receptor (beta chain) was recorded in a study of beta chain features in type 1 diabetes. This clone has only a few counts. Expressed TCRB transcripts were sequenced, since all the RNA that had been isolated was reverse transcribed. Here immunoSEQ multiplex PCR was the method, and the copy in TCRdb shows in-frame clones only, minus some. Of 350,000 to 400,000 clones in the sample, over 13% were seen once. CDR3 length: 14 residues. V lost 2 bases and J 0 bases, leaving 7 bases between the germline ends. Germline V CDR1 and CDR2: SGHTA, FQGNSA. Sequences were obtained from naive CD4+ T cells from blood. The chain is built from TRBV7-2 and TRBJ1-1; D is uncertain. The source is a woman younger than 30 in good health. CDR3 protein: CASSLHTMNTEAFF. CDR3 DNA sequence: TGTGCCAGCAGCTTACACACCATGAACACTGAAGCTTTCTTT.